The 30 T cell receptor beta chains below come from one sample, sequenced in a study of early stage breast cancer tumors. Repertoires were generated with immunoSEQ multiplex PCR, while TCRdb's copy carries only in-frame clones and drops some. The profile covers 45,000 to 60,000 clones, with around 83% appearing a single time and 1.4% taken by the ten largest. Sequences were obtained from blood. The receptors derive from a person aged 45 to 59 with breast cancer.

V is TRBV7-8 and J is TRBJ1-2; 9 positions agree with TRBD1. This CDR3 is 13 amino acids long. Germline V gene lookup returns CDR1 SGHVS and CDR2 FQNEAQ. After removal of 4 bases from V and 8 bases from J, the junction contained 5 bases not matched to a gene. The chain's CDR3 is CASSYTGGDGYTF. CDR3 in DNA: TGTGCCAGCAGCTACACAGGGGGCGACGGCTACACCTTC.

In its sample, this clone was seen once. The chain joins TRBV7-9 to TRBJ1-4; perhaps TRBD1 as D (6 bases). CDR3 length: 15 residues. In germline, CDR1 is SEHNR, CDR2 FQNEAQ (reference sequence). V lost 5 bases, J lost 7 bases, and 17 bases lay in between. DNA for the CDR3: TGTGCCAGCAGCCCCGGTGGGGGGGCGGGTGAAAAACTGTTTTTT. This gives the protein CASSPGGGAGEKLFF.

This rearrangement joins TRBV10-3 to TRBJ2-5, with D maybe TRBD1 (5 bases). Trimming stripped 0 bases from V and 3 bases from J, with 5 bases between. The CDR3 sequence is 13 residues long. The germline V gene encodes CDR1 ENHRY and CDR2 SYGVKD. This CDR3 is CAISESGEETQYF. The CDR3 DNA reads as TGTGCCATCAGTGAGTCAGGGGAAGAGACCCAGTACTTC.

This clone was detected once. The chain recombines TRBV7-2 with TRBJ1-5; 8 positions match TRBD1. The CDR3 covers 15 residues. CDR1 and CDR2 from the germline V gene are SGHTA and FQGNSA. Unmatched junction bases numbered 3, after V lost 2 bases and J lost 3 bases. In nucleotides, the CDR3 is TGTGCCAGCAGCTTAAGGACAGGGTTCAATCAGCCCCAGCATTTT. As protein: CASSLRTGFNQPQHF.

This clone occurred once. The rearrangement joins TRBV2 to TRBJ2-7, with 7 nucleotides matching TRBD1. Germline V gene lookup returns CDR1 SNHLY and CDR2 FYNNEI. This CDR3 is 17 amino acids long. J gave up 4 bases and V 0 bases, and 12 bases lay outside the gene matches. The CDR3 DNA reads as TGTGCCAGCAGTGAAGCGCTACTACCTTGGACAGGTTACGAGCAGTACTTC. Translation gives CASSEALLPWTGYEQYF.

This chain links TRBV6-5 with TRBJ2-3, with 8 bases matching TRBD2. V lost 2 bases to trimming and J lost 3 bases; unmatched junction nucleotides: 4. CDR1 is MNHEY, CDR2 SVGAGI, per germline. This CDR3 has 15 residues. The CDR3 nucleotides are TGTGCCAGCAGTTACCTAGCGGGCGCGACAGATACGCAGTATTTT. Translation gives CASSYLAGATDTQYF.

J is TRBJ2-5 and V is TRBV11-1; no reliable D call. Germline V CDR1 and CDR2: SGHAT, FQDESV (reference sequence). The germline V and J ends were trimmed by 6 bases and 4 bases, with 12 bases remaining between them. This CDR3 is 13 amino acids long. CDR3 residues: CASSRLGRETQYF. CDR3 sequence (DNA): TGTGCCAGCAGTAGGTTGGGTAGAGAGACCCAGTACTTC.

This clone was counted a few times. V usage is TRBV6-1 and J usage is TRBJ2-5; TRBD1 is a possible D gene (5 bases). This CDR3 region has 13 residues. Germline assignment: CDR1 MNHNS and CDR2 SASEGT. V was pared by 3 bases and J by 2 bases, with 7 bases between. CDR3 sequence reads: CASSDRAQETQYF. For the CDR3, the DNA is TGTGCCAGCAGTGACAGGGCTCAAGAGACCCAGTACTTC.

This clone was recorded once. This CDR3 is CASSAGPNNEQFF. CDR3 sequence (DNA): TGTGCCAGCAGCGCGGGGCCTAACAATGAGCAGTTCTTC. The V and J genes are TRBV7-2 and TRBJ2-1; D possibly corresponds to TRBD2 (6 bases). CDR1 and CDR2 (germline): SGHTA, FQGNSA. V dropped 5 bases and J dropped 5 bases, with 10 bases sitting between them. The CDR3 is 13 residues long. The entire variable domain, with the rest obtained from reference TRBV7-2 and TRBJ2-1, is as follows: GAGVSQSPSNKVTEKGKDVELRCDPISGHTALYWYRQSLGQGLEFLIYFQGNSAPDKSGLPSDRFSAERTGGSVSTLTIQRTQQEDSAVYLCASSAGPNNEQFFGPGTRLTVL.

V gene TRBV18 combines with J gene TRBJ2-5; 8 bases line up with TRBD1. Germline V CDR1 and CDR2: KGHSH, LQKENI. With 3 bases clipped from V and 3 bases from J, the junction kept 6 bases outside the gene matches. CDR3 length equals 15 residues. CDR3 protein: CASSPSGGGKETQYF. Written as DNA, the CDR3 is TGTGCCAGCTCACCCTCAGGGGGCGGTAAAGAGACCCAGTACTTC. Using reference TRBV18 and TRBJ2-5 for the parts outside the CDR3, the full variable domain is NAGVMQNPRHLVRRRGQEARLRCSPMKGHSHVYWYRQLPEEGLKFMVYLQKENIIDESGMPKERFSAEFPKEGPSILRIQQVVRGDSAAYFCASSPSGGGKETQYFGPGTRLLVL.

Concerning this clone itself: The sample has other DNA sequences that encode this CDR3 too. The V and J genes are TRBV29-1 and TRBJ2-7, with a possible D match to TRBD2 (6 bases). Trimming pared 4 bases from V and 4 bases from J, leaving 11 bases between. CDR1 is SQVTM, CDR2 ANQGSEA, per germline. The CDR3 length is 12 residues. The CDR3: CSVGGGAYEQYF. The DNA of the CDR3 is TGCAGCGTTGGAGGCGGGGCATACGAGCAGTACTTC.

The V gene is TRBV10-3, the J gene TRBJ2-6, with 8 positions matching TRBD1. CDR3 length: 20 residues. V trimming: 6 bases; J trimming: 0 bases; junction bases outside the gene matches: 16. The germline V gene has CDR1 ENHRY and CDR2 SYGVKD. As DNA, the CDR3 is TGTGCCATCAGGCCTACTCAGGGGGCAGTCGGGTCCTCTGGGGCCAACGTCCTGACTTTC. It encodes CAIRPTQGAVGSSGANVLTF.

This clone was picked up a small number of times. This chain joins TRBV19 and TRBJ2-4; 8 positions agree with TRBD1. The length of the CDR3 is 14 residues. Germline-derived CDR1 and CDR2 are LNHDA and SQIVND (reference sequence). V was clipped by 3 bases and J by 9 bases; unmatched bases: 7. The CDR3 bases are TGTGCCAGTAGTATGCAGGGGGCAACTGGCATTCAGTACTTC. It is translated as CASSMQGATGIQYF.

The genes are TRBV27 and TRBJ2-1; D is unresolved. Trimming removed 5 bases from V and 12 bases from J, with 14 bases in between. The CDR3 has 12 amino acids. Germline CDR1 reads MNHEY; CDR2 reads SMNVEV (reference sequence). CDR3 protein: CASSPPRGGQFF. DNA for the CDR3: TGTGCCAGCAGTCCCCCGCGCGGCGGGCAGTTCTTC.

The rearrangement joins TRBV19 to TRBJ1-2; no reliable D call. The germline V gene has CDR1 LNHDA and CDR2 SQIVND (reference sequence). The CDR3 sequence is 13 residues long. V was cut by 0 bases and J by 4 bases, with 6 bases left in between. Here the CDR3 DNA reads TGTGCCAGTAGTATAGACTGGAGCTATGGCTACACCTTC. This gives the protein CASSIDWSYGYTF. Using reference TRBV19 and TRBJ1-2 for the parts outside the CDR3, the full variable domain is DGGITQSPKYLFRKEGQNVTLSCEQNLNHDAMYWYRQDPGQGLRLIYYSQIVNDFQKGDIAEGYSVSREKKESFPLTVTSAQKNPTAFYLCASSIDWSYGYTFGSGTRLTVV.

For the CDR3, the DNA is TGTGCCAGCTCACCACTCGGGGGACAGCAAGAGACCCAGTACTTC. This sequence encodes CASSPLGGQQETQYF. The rearrangement links TRBV18 to TRBJ2-5, with a tentative D call TRBD1 (7 bases). V shed 1 base and J shed 2 bases, with 11 bases lying between them. This CDR3 is 15 amino acids long. CDR1 and CDR2 (germline): KGHSH, LQKENI.

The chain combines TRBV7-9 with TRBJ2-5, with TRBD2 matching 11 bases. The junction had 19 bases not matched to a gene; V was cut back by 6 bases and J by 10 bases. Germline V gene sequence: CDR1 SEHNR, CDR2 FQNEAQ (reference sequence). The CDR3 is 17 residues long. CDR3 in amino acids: CASSTPLAGDLRGVQYF. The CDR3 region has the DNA TGTGCCAGCAGTACGCCACTAGCGGGGGACCTCCGTGGTGTCCAGTACTTC.

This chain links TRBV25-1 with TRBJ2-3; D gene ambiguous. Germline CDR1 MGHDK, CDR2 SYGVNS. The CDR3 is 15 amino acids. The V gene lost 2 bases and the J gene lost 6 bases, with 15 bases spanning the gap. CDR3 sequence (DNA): TGTGCCAGCAGTGAAATCTTGGACCGCAGGGATACGCAGTATTTT. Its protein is CASSEILDRRDTQYF.

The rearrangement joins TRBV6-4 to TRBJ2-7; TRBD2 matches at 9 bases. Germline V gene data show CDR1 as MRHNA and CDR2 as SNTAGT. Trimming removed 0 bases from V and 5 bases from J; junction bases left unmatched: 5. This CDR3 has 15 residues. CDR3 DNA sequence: TGTGCCAGCAGTGACTCCAGCGGGGGGCCCCACGAGCAGTACTTC. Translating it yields CASSDSSGGPHEQYF.

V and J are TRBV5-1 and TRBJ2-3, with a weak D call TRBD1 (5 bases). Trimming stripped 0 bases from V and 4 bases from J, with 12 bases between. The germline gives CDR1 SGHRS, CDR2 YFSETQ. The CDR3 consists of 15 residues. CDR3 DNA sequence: TGCGCCAGCAGCTTGGCCAATCAGGGTCCAGATACGCAGTATTTT. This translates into CASSLANQGPDTQYF.

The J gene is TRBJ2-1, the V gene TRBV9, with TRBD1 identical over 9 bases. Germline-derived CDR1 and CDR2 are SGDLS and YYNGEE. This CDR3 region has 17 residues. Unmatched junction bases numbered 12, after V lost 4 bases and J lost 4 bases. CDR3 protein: CASSPHSTGGAYNEQFF. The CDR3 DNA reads TGTGCCAGCAGCCCCCATTCGACAGGGGGGGCGTACAATGAGCAGTTCTTC.

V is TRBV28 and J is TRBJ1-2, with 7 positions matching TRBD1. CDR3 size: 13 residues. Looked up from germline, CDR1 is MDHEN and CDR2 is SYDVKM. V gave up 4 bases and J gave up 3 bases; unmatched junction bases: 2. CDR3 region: CASSSGTDYGYTF. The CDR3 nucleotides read TGTGCCAGCAGTTCCGGGACAGACTATGGCTACACCTTC.

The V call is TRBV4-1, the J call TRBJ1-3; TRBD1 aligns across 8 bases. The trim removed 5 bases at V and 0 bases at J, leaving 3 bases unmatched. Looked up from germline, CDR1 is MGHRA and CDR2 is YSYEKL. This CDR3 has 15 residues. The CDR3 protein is CASSADRGSGNTIYF. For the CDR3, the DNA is TGCGCCAGCAGCGCAGACAGGGGCTCTGGAAACACCATATATTTT.

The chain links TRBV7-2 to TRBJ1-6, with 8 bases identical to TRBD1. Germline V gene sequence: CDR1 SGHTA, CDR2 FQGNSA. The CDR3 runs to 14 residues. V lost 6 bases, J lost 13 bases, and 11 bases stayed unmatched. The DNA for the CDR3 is TGTGCCAGCAGTTCCCTGCAGGGGGCGGTCCCCCTCCACTTT. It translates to CASSSLQGAVPLHF.

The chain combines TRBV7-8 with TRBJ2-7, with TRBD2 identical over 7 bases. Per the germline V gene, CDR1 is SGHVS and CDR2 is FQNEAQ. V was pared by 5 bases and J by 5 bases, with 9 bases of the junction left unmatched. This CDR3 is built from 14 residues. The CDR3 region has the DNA TGTGCCAGCAGCCGGGCGGCGGGAGTAGACGAGCAGTACTTC. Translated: CASSRAAGVDEQYF. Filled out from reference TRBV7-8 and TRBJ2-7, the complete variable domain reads GAGVSQSPRYKVAKRGQDVALRCDPISGHVSLFWYQQALGQGPEFLTYFQNEAQLDKSGLPSDRFFAERPEGSVSTLKIQRTQQEDSAVYLCASSRAAGVDEQYFGPGTRLTVT.

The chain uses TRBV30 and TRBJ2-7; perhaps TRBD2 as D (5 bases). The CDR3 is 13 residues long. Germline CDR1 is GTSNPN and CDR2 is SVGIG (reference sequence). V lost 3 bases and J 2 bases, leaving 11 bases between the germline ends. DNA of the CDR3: TGTGCCTGGAGGTCGCGGGCTACCTACGAGCAGTACTTC. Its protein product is CAWRSRATYEQYF.

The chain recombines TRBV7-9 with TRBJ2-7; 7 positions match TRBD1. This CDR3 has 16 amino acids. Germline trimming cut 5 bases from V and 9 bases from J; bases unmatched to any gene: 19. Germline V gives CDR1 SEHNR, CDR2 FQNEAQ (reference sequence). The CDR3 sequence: CASSPHAVQGRIRQYF. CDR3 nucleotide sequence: TGTGCCAGCAGCCCCCATGCGGTACAGGGGCGCATCAGGCAGTACTTC.

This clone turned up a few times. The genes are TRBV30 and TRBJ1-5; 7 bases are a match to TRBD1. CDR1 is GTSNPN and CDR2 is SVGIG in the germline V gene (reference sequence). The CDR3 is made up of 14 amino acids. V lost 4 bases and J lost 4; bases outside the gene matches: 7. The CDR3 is CAWNEGAGNQPQHF. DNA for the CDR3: TGTGCCTGGAATGAGGGGGCAGGGAATCAGCCCCAGCATTTT.

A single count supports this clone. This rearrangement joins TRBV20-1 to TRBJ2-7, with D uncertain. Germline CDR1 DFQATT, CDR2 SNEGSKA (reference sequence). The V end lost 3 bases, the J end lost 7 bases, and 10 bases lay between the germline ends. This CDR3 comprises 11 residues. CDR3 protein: CSARYGTEQYF. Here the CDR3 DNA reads TGCAGTGCTAGGTACGGTACGGAGCAGTACTTC.

The CDR3 reads CASSILGAVGANVLTF. The DNA of the CDR3 is TGTGCCAGTAGTATACTGGGGGCGGTCGGGGCCAACGTCCTGACTTTC. The V gene is TRBV19, the J gene TRBJ2-6; D possibly corresponds to TRBD1 (6 bases). CDR3 length: 16 residues. The V end was cut by 2 bases, the J end by 4 bases, with 12 bases between. The germline V gene has CDR1 LNHDA and CDR2 SQIVND (reference sequence).